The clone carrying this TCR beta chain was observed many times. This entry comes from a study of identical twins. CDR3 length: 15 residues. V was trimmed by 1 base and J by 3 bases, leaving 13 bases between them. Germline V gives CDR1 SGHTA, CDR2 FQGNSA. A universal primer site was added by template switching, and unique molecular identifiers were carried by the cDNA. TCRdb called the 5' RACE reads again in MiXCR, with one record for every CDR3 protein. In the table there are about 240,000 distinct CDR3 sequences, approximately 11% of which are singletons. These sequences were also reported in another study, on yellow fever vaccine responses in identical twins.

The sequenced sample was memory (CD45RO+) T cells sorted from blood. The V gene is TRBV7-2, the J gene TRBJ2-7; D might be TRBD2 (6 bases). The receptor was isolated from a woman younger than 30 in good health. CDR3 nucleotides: TGTGCCAGCAGCTTAGATGGCGGGGACCTCTACGAGCAGTACTTC. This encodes CASSLDGGDLYEQYF.